Below, 15 T cell receptor beta chains from the same sample are listed, as sequenced in a study of identifying expanded T cells in peripheral blood. This table comes from immunoSEQ multiplex PCR, and its TCRdb copy is limited to in-frame clones, with some not included. There are around 100,000 clones in the sample; roughly nine tenths occur only once, and 17% lies in the top ten. Sequencing input: blood. The receptors were gathered from a person aged 18 to 75 in good health.

A single count supports this clone. This chain links TRBV5-5 with TRBJ1-6; D unresolved. Germline V lookup: CDR1 SGHKS, CDR2 YYEKEE (reference sequence). The CDR3 totals 13 residues. Trimming stripped 1 base from V and 6 bases from J, with 5 bases between. As DNA, the CDR3 is TGTGCCAGCAGCTTGATGCCTAATTCACCCCTCCACTTT. It is translated as CASSLMPNSPLHF.

V and J are TRBV19 and TRBJ1-5, with D hard to call. V dropped 2 bases and J dropped 7 bases, with 6 bases sitting between them. This CDR3 region has 12 residues. The germline CDR1 and CDR2 sequences are LNHDA and SQIVND (reference sequence). The CDR3: CASSIYPQPQHF. The CDR3 region has the DNA TGTGCCAGTAGTATATACCCCCAGCCCCAGCATTTT.

J is TRBJ2-6 and V is TRBV5-4; a possible D gene is TRBD1 (5 bases). Germline V lookup: CDR1 SGHNT, CDR2 YYREEE (reference sequence). Between the trimmed V and J ends, which lost 0 bases and 1 base, there was a span of 8 bases. The CDR3 runs to 16 residues. CDR3 in DNA: TGTGCCAGCAGCTTGGGACAGACTTCTGGGGCCAACGTCCTGACTTTC. Translated: CASSLGQTSGANVLTF.

The rearrangement links TRBV6-1 to TRBJ1-6; D is uncertain. The germline CDR1 and CDR2 sequences are MNHNS and SASEGT. V was cut by 0 bases and J by 8 bases, with 5 bases left in between. The CDR3 runs to 13 residues. The DNA of the CDR3 is TGTGCCAGCAGTGAAGCTTCTTATTCACCCCTCCACTTT. Residues: CASSEASYSPLHF.

The CDR3 spells CASSNPGRSLSTDTQYF. The DNA of the CDR3 is TGTGCCAGTAGTAACCCGGGACGGAGCCTTAGCACAGATACGCAGTATTTT. The chain joins TRBV19 to TRBJ2-3; D might be TRBD1 or TRBD2, each matching 5 bases. Germline V gives CDR1 LNHDA, CDR2 SQIVND (reference sequence). The V and J ends lost 4 bases and 0 bases respectively, with 17 bases between them. The CDR3 has 17 residues. Filled out from reference TRBV19 and TRBJ2-3, the complete variable domain reads DGGITQSPKYLFRKEGQNVTLSCEQNLNHDAMYWYRQDPGQGLRLIYYSQIVNDFQKGDIAEGYSVSREKKESFPLTVTSAQKNPTAFYLCASSNPGRSLSTDTQYFGPGTRLTVL.

V gene TRBV27 combines with J gene TRBJ2-5; the D gene is possibly TRBD1 (6 bases). This CDR3 contains 14 residues. V lost 1 base and J lost 4, with 10 bases in between. Germline V gives CDR1 MNHEY, CDR2 SMNVEV (reference sequence). The CDR3 bases are TGTGCCAGCAGTTTATTCATAGGGGGAGAGACCCAGTACTTC. Protein sequence: CASSLFIGGETQYF.

The chain joins TRBV9 to TRBJ1-3, with D unclear. Germline V CDR1 and CDR2: SGDLS, YYNGEE. The CDR3 consists of 15 residues. V dropped 2 bases and J dropped 0 bases, with 9 bases sitting between them. The chain's CDR3 is CASSVDASSGNTIYF. CDR3 in DNA: TGTGCCAGCAGCGTGGACGCCAGCTCTGGAAACACCATATATTTT.

The chain combines TRBV6-1 with TRBJ2-7; 9 nucleotides match TRBD1. The trim removed 8 bases at V and 3 bases at J, leaving 11 bases unmatched. The CDR3 is 15 amino acids. Germline CDR1 MNHNS, CDR2 SASEGT. CDR3 in DNA: TGTGCCAGCCTATCCGGAGGGACAGGGATCTACGAGCAGTACTTC. It yields the protein CASLSGGTGIYEQYF.

The V and J genes are TRBV4-3 and TRBJ2-3; 8 nucleotides align to TRBD2. Trimming removed 7 bases from V and 2 bases from J; junction bases left unmatched: 11. This CDR3 is built from 16 residues. Germline CDR1 reads LGHNA; CDR2 reads YSLEER. CDR3 loop: CASTFCGTSDTDTQYF. CDR3 bases: TGCGCCAGCACCTTCTGCGGGACTAGTGACACAGATACGCAGTATTTT.

The chain recombines TRBV5-5 with TRBJ2-1; D unclear. Trimming shortened V by 4 bases and J by 5 bases, and 19 bases separated the two germline ends. The CDR3 has 16 residues. Germline CDR1 and CDR2: SGHKS and YYEKEE (reference sequence). In DNA form, the CDR3 reads TGTGCCAGCAGCCCGGTCGTGACTCCCATTAACAATGAGCAGTTCTTC. Its translation is CASSPVVTPINNEQFF.

The CDR3 here is CASSLIWTSNTGELFF. In DNA form, the CDR3 reads TGTGCCAGCAGCTTAATTTGGACTTCGAACACCGGGGAGCTGTTTTTT. The gene calls are TRBV7-2 and TRBJ2-2; TRBD2 is a possible D gene (5 bases). Germline lookup yields CDR1 SGHTA and CDR2 FQGNSA. Trimming shortened V by 2 bases and J by 0 bases, and 10 bases separated the two germline ends. The CDR3 sequence is 16 residues long. Variable domain in full (rest from reference TRBV7-2 and TRBJ2-2): GAGVSQSPSNKVTEKGKDVELRCDPISGHTALYWYRQSLGQGLEFLIYFQGNSAPDKSGLPSDRFSAERTGGSVSTLTIQRTQQEDSAVYLCASSLIWTSNTGELFFGEGSRLTVL.

This chain uses TRBV2 with TRBJ2-2, with D possibly matching TRBD1 (7 bases). V lost 0 bases to trimming and J lost 7 bases, with 12 bases between them. Germline V lookup: CDR1 SNHLY, CDR2 FYNNEI. The CDR3 length is 15 residues. The CDR3 region has the DNA TGTGCCAGCAGTGAAGCGCGACAGGGAGGCGGGGAGCTGTTTTTT. Amino acids: CASSEARQGGGELFF.

The chain employs TRBV27 and TRBJ1-1; D is possibly TRBD1 (5 bases). V was pared by 4 bases and J by 2 bases, with 8 bases between. Germline loops: CDR1 MNHEY, CDR2 SMNVEV (reference sequence). The CDR3 covers 13 residues. The CDR3 protein is CASSWDGNTEAFF. Here the CDR3 DNA reads TGTGCCAGCAGTTGGGACGGAAACACTGAAGCTTTCTTT.

The chain recombines TRBV11-2 with TRBJ1-2; 7 bases are a match to TRBD1. The J segment lost 4 bases and the V segment lost 5 bases, leaving 10 bases of the junction unmatched. From germline, CDR1 is SGHAT and CDR2 FQNNGV. This CDR3 has 15 amino acids. The CDR3 DNA reads TGTGCCAGCAGCCTGTCTCGGGACAGCAGCTATGGCTACACCTTC. Its protein product is CASSLSRDSSYGYTF. Full variable domain (remainder filled in from reference TRBV11-2 and TRBJ1-2): EAGVAQSPRYKIIEKRQSVAFWCNPISGHATLYWYQQILGQGPKLLIQFQNNGVVDDSQLPKDRFSAERLKGVDSTLKIQPAKLEDSAVYLCASSLSRDSSYGYTFGSGTRLTVV.

V gene TRBV5-1 combines with J gene TRBJ1-5; a possible D gene is TRBD1 (5 bases). CDR3 length equals 14 residues. Germline V gene sequence: CDR1 SGHRS, CDR2 YFSETQ. V was pared by 2 bases and J by 5 bases, with 11 bases between. The CDR3 loop is CASSFGGSDQPQHF. CDR3 bases: TGCGCCAGCAGCTTTGGGGGGAGCGATCAGCCCCAGCATTTT.